Each of the 27 T cell receptor beta chains below was sequenced from the same sample in a study of shared T cell receptors in the human thymus. The method was immunoSEQ multiplex PCR; TCRdb's version includes in-frame clones alone and lacks a portion of them. The data contain 450,000 to 650,000 clones, around three quarters of them singletons. The same sample was also used in a study of human thymus T cells.

The sample comprised thymocytes. These receptors came from a boy under two years old with a congenital heart defect.

This clone was seen only a few times. This sequence joins TRBV18 and TRBJ2-3; 8 nucleotides align to TRBD2. With V trimmed by 3 bases and J by 2 bases, 7 bases remained unmatched. This CDR3 has 16 amino acids. Germline V gene sequence: CDR1 KGHSH, CDR2 LQKENI. The CDR3: CASSPLGLGITDTQYF. As DNA, the CDR3 is TGTGCCAGCTCACCTCTGGGACTAGGAATCACAGATACGCAGTATTTT.

The chain couples TRBV11-2 to TRBJ1-2; 9 nucleotides agree with TRBD1. The CDR3 runs 16 residues. In germline, CDR1 is SGHAT, CDR2 FQNNGV. The trim removed 0 bases at V and 3 bases at J, leaving 5 bases unmatched. The DNA for the CDR3 is TGTGCCAGCAGCTTAGATGGACAGGGGATGTACTATGGCTACACCTTC. Protein sequence: CASSLDGQGMYYGYTF.

This clone was detected a few times. The CDR3 sequence is CSARPRKLFF. DNA of the CDR3: TGCAGTGCTAGACCCCGAAAACTGTTTTTT. The chain recombines TRBV20-1 with TRBJ1-4; D uncertain. CDR1 DFQATT and CDR2 SNEGSKA come from the germline V gene (reference sequence). The CDR3 has 10 amino acids. V was trimmed by 2 bases and J by 10 bases, leaving 5 bases between them.

This chain joins TRBV29-1 and TRBJ2-5, with 7 bases that match TRBD2. The germline CDR1 and CDR2 sequences are SQVTM and ANQGSEA. The CDR3 is 12 residues long. V trimming: 4 bases; J trimming: 5 bases; junction bases outside the gene matches: 4. DNA of the CDR3: TGCAGCGTTGTGGGGGGGACCGAGACCCAGTACTTC. It specifies CSVVGGTETQYF.

This clone came up once. V is TRBV30 and J is TRBJ2-2; 9 nucleotides align to TRBD2. The germline CDR1 and CDR2 sequences are GTSNPN and SVGIG (reference sequence). The CDR3 totals 16 residues. The V segment lost 1 base and the J segment 4 bases; nucleotides outside the gene matches: 7. The CDR3 coding sequence is TGTGCCTGGAGTGGACTAGCGGAGCCGGCCACCGGGGAGCTGTTTTTT. It translates to CAWSGLAEPATGELFF.

This clone is a singleton in its sample. The V gene is TRBV5-8, the J gene TRBJ2-5; D perhaps matches TRBD2 (6 bases). The assigned J gene may be wrong: the sequence end matches TRBJ2-7 better. The CDR3 contains 14 residues. Germline CDR1 is SGHTS and CDR2 is YDEGEE. CDR3 residues: CASSWGVELYEQYF. The DNA of the CDR3 is TGTGCCAGCAGCTGGGGGGTAGAGCTCTACGAGCAGTACTTC.

The rearrangement uses TRBV6-1 and TRBJ2-7; D is possibly TRBD1 (9 bases). The V and J ends lost 4 bases and 2 bases respectively, with 30 bases between them. CDR1 and CDR2 (germline): MNHNS, SASEGT. The CDR3 length is 20 residues. CDR3 nucleotides: TGTGCCAGCAGTGGCACGGGACAGGGTAGAGGTAGCGGGGCGACCTACGAGCAGTACTTC. Amino acid sequence: CASSGTGQGRGSGATYEQYF.

The chain recombines TRBV29-1 with TRBJ1-1; possibly TRBD1 for D (6 bases). The germline V gene has CDR1 SQVTM and CDR2 ANQGSEA. V was cut by 4 bases and J by 2 bases, with 17 bases left in between. CDR3 length equals 15 residues. The CDR3 reads CSVGGLSGKNTEAFF. In DNA form, the CDR3 reads TGCAGCGTTGGGGGGCTAAGTGGGAAAAACACTGAAGCTTTCTTT.

J is TRBJ2-5 and V is TRBV9; 11 bases are a match to TRBD1. The CDR3 is 17 residues long. Per the germline V gene, CDR1 is SGDLS and CDR2 is YYNGEE. The trim removed 1 base at V and 4 bases at J, leaving 9 bases unmatched. Here the CDR3 reads CASSVFPGQGVTETQYF. Here the CDR3 DNA reads TGTGCCAGCAGCGTATTTCCGGGACAGGGGGTGACAGAGACCCAGTACTTC.

CDR3 coding DNA: TGCGCCAGCAGCTTGGGGTTCCTAGCGGAGGACACTTACGAGCAGTACTTC. Protein sequence: CASSLGFLAEDTYEQYF. The genes are TRBV5-1 and TRBJ2-7, with 7 bases lining up with TRBD2. This CDR3 is 17 amino acids long. The V gene's germline CDR1 is SGHRS and CDR2 YFSETQ. V shed 0 bases and J 4 bases; nucleotides not matched to a gene: 13.

A few counts support this clone. The chain uses TRBV28 and TRBJ2-7, with 11 bases fitting TRBD2. The V and J ends lost 6 bases and 2 bases, in that order; junction bases with no gene match: 3. The germline CDR1 and CDR2 sequences are MDHEN and SYDVKM. The CDR3 consists of 14 residues. The DNA of the CDR3 is TGTGCCAGCAGGAGACTAGCGGGAACCTACGAGCAGTACTTC. Translation: CASRRLAGTYEQYF.

This clone was observed a handful of times. The chain employs TRBV7-8 and TRBJ1-2; TRBD1 matches 7 bases. The germline V gene encodes CDR1 SGHVS and CDR2 FQNEAQ. The CDR3 has 13 amino acids. The V segment lost 1 base and the J segment 8 bases; nucleotides outside the gene matches: 4. The CDR3 DNA reads as TGTGCCAGCAGCTTAGAGGGGGCAAGGGGCTACACCTTC. Translating gives CASSLEGARGYTF.

The chain links TRBV7-2 to TRBJ1-1; TRBD1 matches 7 bases. Per the germline V gene, CDR1 is SGHTA and CDR2 is FQGNSA. Germline trimming cut 6 bases from V and 0 bases from J; bases unmatched to any gene: 7. This CDR3 spans 15 amino acids. CDR3 sequence: CASSPGGSLNTEAFF. CDR3 DNA sequence: TGTGCCAGCAGTCCAGGGGGGTCGTTGAACACTGAAGCTTTCTTT.

The chain combines TRBV9 with TRBJ2-7, with 9 bases that match TRBD2. Per germline, CDR1 SGDLS and CDR2 YYNGEE. This CDR3 contains 15 residues. V lost 0 bases and J lost 6; bases outside the gene matches: 7. Here the CDR3 DNA reads TGTGCCAGCAGCGTAGGGGTTTCAGCGGGAGGCGAGCAGTACTTC. Translation: CASSVGVSAGGEQYF.

The rearrangement joins TRBV28 to TRBJ2-1; D perhaps matches TRBD1 (6 bases). The CDR3 sequence is 15 residues long. Trimming pared 6 bases from V and 5 bases from J, leaving 17 bases between. Germline loops: CDR1 MDHEN, CDR2 SYDVKM. The CDR3 DNA reads TGTGCCAGCAGAGTGAGGACAGATCCGAACAATGAGCAGTTCTTC. It is translated as CASRVRTDPNNEQFF.

V is TRBV7-2 and J is TRBJ2-7; 8 nucleotides agree with TRBD1. The CDR3 consists of 16 residues. Germline CDR1 and CDR2: SGHTA and FQGNSA. The V segment lost 0 bases and the J segment 2 bases; nucleotides outside the gene matches: 6. The CDR3 protein is CASSLARTGPTYEQYF. CDR3 nucleotides: TGTGCCAGCAGCTTAGCGAGGACAGGGCCGACCTACGAGCAGTACTTC.

V and J are TRBV13 and TRBJ1-2; tentatively, D is TRBD1 (6 bases). The CDR3 totals 13 residues. V was trimmed by 3 bases and J by 2 bases, leaving 7 bases between them. Germline V CDR1 and CDR2: PRHDT, FYEKMQ (reference sequence). The CDR3 sequence is CASSFGQNYGYTF. The CDR3 region has the DNA TGTGCCAGCAGCTTTGGACAGAACTATGGCTACACCTTC.

The chain employs TRBV7-8 and TRBJ1-2; possibly TRBD1 for D (6 bases). There are 15 residues in the CDR3. The germline V and J ends were trimmed by 7 bases and 4 bases, with 19 bases remaining between them. The germline CDR1 and CDR2 sequences are SGHVS and FQNEAQ. The CDR3 region has the DNA TGTGCCAGCACCTCGGGCAGGGGAGGGGTCTATGGCTACACCTTC. Translation gives CASTSGRGGVYGYTF.

The count of this clone is one. The gene calls are TRBV9 and TRBJ2-1, with 9 bases lining up with TRBD2. CDR3 size: 16 residues. V dropped 0 bases and J dropped 2; count of bases not matched to a gene: 3. From germline, CDR1 is SGDLS and CDR2 YYNGEE. Written as DNA, the CDR3 is TGTGCCAGCAGCGTAGTAGCGGGAGAAACCTACAATGAGCAGTTCTTC. Protein: CASSVVAGETYNEQFF.

This rearrangement joins TRBV30 to TRBJ2-7; TRBD1 might be the D (5 bases). CDR1 is GTSNPN and CDR2 is SVGIG in the germline V gene (reference sequence). V was trimmed by 5 bases and J by 3 bases, leaving 14 bases between them. The CDR3 is 13 amino acids. CDR3 loop: CAWAGNRRYEQYF. The CDR3 DNA is TGTGCCTGGGCAGGGAATAGACGCTACGAGCAGTACTTC. Full variable domain (rest looked up from reference TRBV30 and TRBJ2-7): SQTIHQWPATLVQPVGSPLSLECTVEGTSNPNLYWYRQAAGRGLQLLFYSVGIGQISSEVPQNLSASRPQDRQFILSSKKLLLSDSGFYLCAWAGNRRYEQYFGPGTRLTVT.

The genes are TRBV5-1 and TRBJ2-1; perhaps TRBD1 as D (6 bases). The germline gives CDR1 SGHRS, CDR2 YFSETQ. The CDR3 is 16 amino acids. With 2 bases removed from V and 0 bases from J, the gap between germline ends came to 12 bases. The CDR3 protein is CASSLRQVSSYNEQFF. CDR3 bases: TGCGCCAGCAGCTTAAGACAGGTCAGCTCCTACAATGAGCAGTTCTTC.

The chain couples TRBV5-6 to TRBJ2-1; D is possibly TRBD2 (5 bases). CDR3 length: 16 residues. Per the germline V gene, CDR1 is SGHDT and CDR2 is YYEEEE. V lost 4 bases and J lost 7, with 21 bases in between. In DNA, the CDR3 is TGTGCCAGCAGCATCAGCCGGAGCGACTATAGGAATGAGCAGTTCTTC. This codes for CASSISRSDYRNEQFF.

The CDR3 sequence is CAIRGTASTDTQYF. As DNA, the CDR3 is TGTGCCATCAGGGGGACAGCTAGCACAGATACGCAGTATTTT. This chain connects TRBV10-3 to TRBJ2-3; 7 bases fit TRBD1. Germline CDR1 reads ENHRY; CDR2 reads SYGVKD. The CDR3 covers 14 residues. V was pared by 6 bases and J by 0 bases, with 3 bases of the junction left unmatched.

The chain recombines TRBV11-1 with TRBJ2-7, with D possibly being TRBD1 (6 bases). The V and J ends lost 6 bases and 5 bases respectively, with 20 bases between them. CDR3 size: 15 residues. CDR1 and CDR2 (germline): SGHAT, FQDESV (reference sequence). Written as DNA, the CDR3 is TGTGCCAGCAGTAACAGGGCCGTTGGGAACCACGAGCAGTACTTC. Its translation is CASSNRAVGNHEQYF. Variable domain in full (rest from reference TRBV11-1 and TRBJ2-7): EAEVAQSPRYKITEKSQAVAFWCDPISGHATLYWYRQILGQGPELLVQFQDESVVDDSQLPKDRFSAERLKGVDSTLKIQPAELGDSAMYLCASSNRAVGNHEQYFGPGTRLTVT.

The chain carries TRBV14 and TRBJ1-1; D is ambiguous. Germline CDR1 reads SGHDN; CDR2 reads FVKESK. CDR3 length: 13 residues. V was clipped by 1 base and J by 1 base, with 4 bases between them. The CDR3, as DNA: TGTGCCAGCAGCCAAGCAGGGAACACTGAAGCTTTCTTT. Protein product: CASSQAGNTEAFF.

The CDR3 region is CASSQTSGRARQYF. CDR3 DNA sequence: TGCGCCAGCAGTCAGACTAGCGGGAGGGCCAGGCAGTACTTC. The genes are TRBV10-1 and TRBJ2-7; TRBD2 matches at 14 bases. After removal of 5 bases from V and 9 bases from J, the junction contained 6 bases not matched to a gene. Germline CDR1 is WNHNN and CDR2 is SYGVQD (reference sequence). This CDR3 is 14 amino acids long.

The V gene is TRBV12-5, the J gene TRBJ1-1, with a possible D match to TRBD1 (6 bases). V was cut by 6 bases and J by 0 bases, with 14 bases left in between. Germline CDR1 reads LGHNT; CDR2 reads FRNRAP. There are 15 residues in the CDR3. The CDR3, as DNA: TGTGCTAGTGGGGGGGCATTTTCCATGAACACTGAAGCTTTCTTT. It codes for CASGGAFSMNTEAFF. Full variable domain (remainder filled in from reference TRBV12-5 and TRBJ1-1): DARVTQTPRHKVTEMGQEVTMRCQPILGHNTVFWYRQTMMQGLELLAYFRNRAPLDDSGMPKDRFSAEMPDATLATLKIQPSEPRDSAVYFCASGGAFSMNTEAFFGQGTRLTVV.